These 13 T cell receptor beta chains were all obtained from the same sample, sequenced in a study of beta chain features in type 1 diabetes. Investigators reverse transcribed all isolated RNA, so they sequenced expressed TCRB transcripts. Clones were read by immunoSEQ multiplex PCR, and TCRdb kept only the in-frame ones, dropping some. The sample lists tens of thousands of clones, 30% to 40% seen once, with about 0.42% in the top ten. The sample was stem cell memory CD4+ T cells from blood. The source is a woman aged 18-29 years in good health.

The chain couples TRBV2 to TRBJ2-3; 7 positions agree with TRBD2. Losses at the gene ends were 8 bases for V and 3 bases for J; bases not matched to a gene: 8. There are 14 residues in the CDR3. Germline-derived CDR1 and CDR2 are SNHLY and FYNNEI. The CDR3 DNA reads TGTGCCAGCGGTTCCGGGGGGAGGACAGATACGCAGTATTTT. Encoded protein: CASGSGGRTDTQYF.

V usage is TRBV19 and J usage is TRBJ2-1; 9 bases are shared with TRBD2. The CDR3 is 16 residues long. The germline V gene encodes CDR1 LNHDA and CDR2 SQIVND (reference sequence). The trim removed 0 bases at V and 7 bases at J, leaving 7 bases unmatched. CDR3 in DNA: TGTGCCAGTAGTATAGAGGGCGGGGGGGCCGGGAATGAGCAGTTCTTC. It is translated as CASSIEGGGAGNEQFF.

V gene TRBV18 combines with J gene TRBJ1-1, with a tentative D call TRBD1 (6 bases). The CDR3 spans 15 residues. V lost 3 bases and J lost 5, with 16 bases in between. CDR1 and CDR2 (germline): KGHSH, LQKENI. CDR3 in DNA: TGTGCCAGCTCACCCTTCCAGGGGCGAGGGACTGAAGCTTTCTTT. It codes for CASSPFQGRGTEAFF.

The chain joins TRBV2 to TRBJ2-3; TRBD1 agrees at 9 bases. The CDR3 runs 14 residues. Germline V gene sequence: CDR1 SNHLY, CDR2 FYNNEI. The V and J ends lost 8 bases and 2 bases, in that order; junction bases with no gene match: 5. The chain's CDR3 is CASETGGFTDTQYF. The CDR3 region has the DNA TGTGCCAGCGAGACAGGGGGGTTCACAGATACGCAGTATTTT. The whole variable domain, remainder taken from reference TRBV2 and TRBJ2-3, is EPEVTQTPSHQVTQMGQEVILRCVPISNHLYFYWYRQILGQKVEFLVSFYNNEISEKSEIFDDQFSVERPDGSNFTLKIRSTKLEDSAMYFCASETGGFTDTQYFGPGTRLTVL.

This clone has more than one count but fewer than ten. The chain carries TRBV30 and TRBJ2-7; 7 bases are a match to TRBD1. Losses at the gene ends were 3 bases for V and 2 bases for J; bases not matched to a gene: 7. Germline assignment: CDR1 GTSNPN and CDR2 SVGIG (reference sequence). This CDR3 contains 14 residues. The CDR3 region is CAWRHNQGAYEQYF. As DNA, the CDR3 is TGTGCCTGGAGGCATAACCAGGGGGCCTACGAGCAGTACTTC.

This chain connects TRBV16 to TRBJ1-2; the D gene is possibly TRBD1 (6 bases). Germline loops: CDR1 KGHSY, CDR2 FQNENV. The V end lost 2 bases, the J end lost 0 bases, and 16 bases lay between the germline ends. The CDR3 totals 17 residues. CDR3 protein: CASSQKSPQGPNYGYTF. In DNA form, the CDR3 reads TGTGCCAGCAGCCAAAAGTCGCCCCAGGGGCCTAACTATGGCTACACCTTC.

The genes are TRBV14 and TRBJ1-1, with D possibly being TRBD1 (6 bases). Germline lookup yields CDR1 SGHDN and CDR2 FVKESK. The CDR3 loop spans 14 amino acids. Between the trimmed V and J ends, which lost 2 bases and 6 bases, there was a span of 13 bases. The CDR3 nucleotides are TGTGCCAGCAGCCAAAGTCTGGGGGCGGCTGAAGCTTTCTTT. Translation: CASSQSLGAAEAFF.

The chain joins TRBV18 to TRBJ2-7; possible D gene TRBD1, 6 bases. V was shortened by 6 bases and J by 7 bases, with 22 bases between the two germline ends. In germline, CDR1 is KGHSH, CDR2 LQKENI. CDR3 length equals 15 residues. The DNA for the CDR3 is TGTGCCAGCTCCTGGACAGCCCTCCCCGGCGGGGAGCAGTACTTC. Translating gives CASSWTALPGGEQYF.

This chain links TRBV11-3 with TRBJ2-7; D might be TRBD2 (5 bases). V gave up 5 bases and J gave up 3 bases, with 14 bases separating them. This CDR3 has 14 amino acids. Per germline, CDR1 SGHNT and CDR2 YENEEA. The CDR3 region has the DNA TGTGCCAGCAGCCCCAGACGGACTTTCTACGAGCAGTACTTC. It specifies CASSPRRTFYEQYF.

This clone was counted a few times. This chain links TRBV5-6 with TRBJ1-6, with D uncertain. This CDR3 contains 14 residues. CDR1 and CDR2 from the germline V gene are SGHDT and YYEEEE. Trimming took 5 bases from V and 14 from J, leaving 20 bases between them. The CDR3 region has the DNA TGTGCCAGCAGTTTAAAAACACAGCTTTTCGCCCTCCACTTT. Translating it yields CASSLKTQLFALHF. The variable domain in full, with the rest retrieved from reference TRBV5-6 and TRBJ1-6, is DAGVTQSPTHLIKTRGQQVTLRCSPKSGHDTVSWYQQALGQGPQFIFQYYEEEERQRGNFPDRFSGHQFPNYSSELNVNALLLGDSALYLCASSLKTQLFALHFGNGTRLTVT.

This clone was counted only a few times. The chain has TRBV7-8 and TRBJ1-1, with TRBD1 identical over 8 bases. V lost 5 bases, J lost 0 bases, and 2 bases stayed unmatched. CDR3 length: 14 amino acids. Germline values: CDR1 SGHVS, CDR2 FQNEAQ. CDR3 protein: CASSGDRMNTEAFF. Written as DNA, the CDR3 is TGTGCCAGCAGCGGGGACAGGATGAACACTGAAGCTTTCTTT.

This clone was counted a few times. This chain connects TRBV28 to TRBJ2-3, with 8 bases matching TRBD2. The V and J ends lost 4 bases and 0 bases, in that order; junction bases with no gene match: 6. This CDR3 comprises 16 residues. CDR1 is MDHEN, CDR2 SYDVKM, per germline. CDR3 coding DNA: TGTGCCAGCAGTTCGGGGGCTAGCGGGAGCACAGATACGCAGTATTTT. Protein product: CASSSGASGSTDTQYF.

This clone was detected only a few times. V usage is TRBV2 and J usage is TRBJ1-5, with D possibly matching TRBD1 (5 bases). Germline V CDR1 and CDR2: SNHLY, FYNNEI. Trimming left V 7 bases short and J 0 bases short, with 13 bases between. CDR3 length: 15 residues. The CDR3 is CASKYDSYSNQPQHF. For the CDR3, the DNA is TGTGCCAGCAAGTACGACAGCTATAGCAATCAGCCCCAGCATTTT. The variable domain in full, with the rest retrieved from reference TRBV2 and TRBJ1-5, is EPEVTQTPSHQVTQMGQEVILRCVPISNHLYFYWYRQILGQKVEFLVSFYNNEISEKSEIFDDQFSVERPDGSNFTLKIRSTKLEDSAMYFCASKYDSYSNQPQHFGDGTRLSIL.